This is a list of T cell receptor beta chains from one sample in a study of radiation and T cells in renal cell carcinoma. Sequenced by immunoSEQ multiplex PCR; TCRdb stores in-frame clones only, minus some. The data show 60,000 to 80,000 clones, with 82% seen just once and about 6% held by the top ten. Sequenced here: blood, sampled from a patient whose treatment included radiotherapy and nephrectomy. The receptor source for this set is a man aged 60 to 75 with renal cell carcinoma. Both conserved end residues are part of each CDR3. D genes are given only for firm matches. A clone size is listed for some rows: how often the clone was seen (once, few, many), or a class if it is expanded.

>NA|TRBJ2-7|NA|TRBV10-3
CAISDPRSSYEQYF
TGTGCCATCAGCGACCCCAGGAGCTCCTACGAGCAGTACTTC
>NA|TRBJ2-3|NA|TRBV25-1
CASSEYLGPPTTDTQYF
TGTGCCAGCAGTGAATATTTAGGTCCCCCTACGACAGATACGCAGTATTTT
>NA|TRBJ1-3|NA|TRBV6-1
CASSGTVSGNTIYF
TGTGCCAGCAGTGGGACTGTTTCTGGAAACACCATATATTTT
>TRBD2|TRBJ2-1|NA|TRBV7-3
CASSLSGREDNEQFF
TGTGCCAGCAGTCTTAGCGGGAGGGAGGACAATGAGCAGTTCTTC
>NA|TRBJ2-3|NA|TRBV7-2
CASSSQGGSTDTQYF
TGTGCCAGCAGCTCCCAAGGGGGGAGCACAGATACGCAGTATTTT
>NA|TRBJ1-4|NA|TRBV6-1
CASSTLRSGNEKLFF
TGTGCCAGCAGCACTCTCAGGAGTGGGAATGAAAAACTGTTTTTT
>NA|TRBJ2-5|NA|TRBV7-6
CASSSRLAGETQYF
TGTGCCAGCAGCTCCCGACTGGCAGGGGAGACCCAGTACTTC
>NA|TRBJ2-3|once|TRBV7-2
CASSLGGPSTDTQYF
TGTGCCAGCAGCTTAGGTGGTCCCAGCACAGATACGCAGTATTTT
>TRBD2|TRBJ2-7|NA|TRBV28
CASASSSGTSGSYEQYF
TGTGCCAGCGCCTCCTCTTCCGGGACTAGCGGGAGTTACGAGCAGTACTTC
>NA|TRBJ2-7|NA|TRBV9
CASSVGMAYEQYF
TGTGCCAGCAGCGTAGGAATGGCCTACGAGCAGTACTTC
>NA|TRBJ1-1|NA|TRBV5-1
CASSSMLRAEAFF
TGCGCCAGCAGCTCGATGTTAAGGGCTGAAGCTTTCTTT
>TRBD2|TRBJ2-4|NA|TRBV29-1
CSVSGISKNIQYF
TGCAGCGTTAGCGGGATTTCCAAAAACATTCAGTACTTC
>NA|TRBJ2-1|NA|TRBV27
CASSTGNYNEQFF
TGTGCCAGCAGTACGGGGAATTACAATGAGCAGTTCTTC
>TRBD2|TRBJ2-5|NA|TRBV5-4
CASSLRAGPQETQYF
TGTGCCAGCAGCTTGAGAGCGGGGCCCCAAGAGACCCAGTACTTC
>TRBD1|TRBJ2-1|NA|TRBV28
CASSLWQGDHNEQFF
TGTGCCAGCAGTTTATGGCAGGGGGACCACAATGAGCAGTTCTTC
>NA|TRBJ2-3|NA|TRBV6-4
CASSDSAEGADTQYF
TGTGCCAGCAGTGACTCGGCGGAGGGGGCAGATACGCAGTATTTT
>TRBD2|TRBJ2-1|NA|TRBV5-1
CASSLIAGVPYNEQFF
TGCGCCAGCAGCTTGATCGCGGGAGTCCCCTACAATGAGCAGTTCTTC
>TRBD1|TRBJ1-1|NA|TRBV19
CASSIGGQGSTEAFF
TGTGCCAGTAGTATAGGAGGACAGGGGAGCACTGAAGCTTTCTTT
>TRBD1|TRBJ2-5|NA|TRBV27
CASSLSPGGWETQYF
TGTGCCAGCAGTTTATCGCCAGGGGGCTGGGAGACCCAGTACTTC
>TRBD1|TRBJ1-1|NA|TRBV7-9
CASSPSTGGDTEAFF
TGTGCCAGCAGCCCCTCGACAGGGGGCGACACTGAAGCTTTCTTT
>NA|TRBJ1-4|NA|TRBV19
CASSIQPGANEKLFF
TGTGCCAGTAGTATTCAGCCTGGGGCTAATGAAAAACTGTTTTTT
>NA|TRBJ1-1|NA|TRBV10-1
CASSESLTMNTEAFF
TGCGCCAGCAGTGAGTCATTAACTATGAACACTGAAGCTTTCTTT
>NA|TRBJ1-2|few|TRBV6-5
CASSLQGGGYTF
TGTGCCAGCAGTCTACAGGGAGGTGGCTACACCTTC
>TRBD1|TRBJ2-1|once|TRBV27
CASSLYAGGVYNEQFF
TGTGCCAGCAGTTTATATGCAGGGGGCGTTTACAATGAGCAGTTCTTC
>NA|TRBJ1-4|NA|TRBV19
CASRGQGEISGEKLFF
TGTGCCAGTAGGGGGCAAGGGGAGATTTCGGGTGAAAAACTGTTTTTT
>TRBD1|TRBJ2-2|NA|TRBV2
CASRGGTGDRTGELFF
TGTGCCAGCCGGGGCGGGACAGGGGACAGGACCGGGGAGCTGTTTTTT
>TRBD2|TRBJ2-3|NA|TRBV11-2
CASSLVGLAGGRGSDTQYF
TGTGCCAGCAGCTTAGTTGGACTAGCGGGAGGCCGGGGGTCAGATACGCAGTATTTT
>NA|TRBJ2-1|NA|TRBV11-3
CASSLPGRYNEQFF
TGTGCCAGCAGCTTACCCGGGCGGTACAATGAGCAGTTCTTC
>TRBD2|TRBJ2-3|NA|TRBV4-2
CASSPPGLAGGPRTDTQYF
TGTGCCAGCTCCCCCCCGGGACTAGCGGGAGGGCCGAGGACAGATACGCAGTATTTT
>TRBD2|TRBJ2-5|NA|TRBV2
CASSGGLAGSRTQYF
TGTGCCAGCAGCGGTGGACTAGCGGGCTCAAGGACCCAGTACTTC
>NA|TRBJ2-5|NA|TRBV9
CASSVDQFRETQYF
TGTGCCAGCAGCGTAGATCAGTTTCGAGAGACCCAGTACTTC
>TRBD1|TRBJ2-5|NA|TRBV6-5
CASSLTGRETQYF
TGTGCCAGCAGCTTGACAGGGAGAGAGACCCAGTACTTC
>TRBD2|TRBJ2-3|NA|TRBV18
CASSPLAQPLAGHGDTQYF
TGTGCCAGCTCACCATTGGCACAGCCTCTAGCGGGACACGGGGATACGCAGTATTTT
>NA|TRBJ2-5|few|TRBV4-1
CASSQDQSRETQYF
TGCGCCAGCAGCCAAGATCAATCGAGGGAGACCCAGTACTTC
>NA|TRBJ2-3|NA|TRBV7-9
CASSSSPTSTDTQYF
TGTGCCAGCAGCTCATCCCCGACTAGCACAGATACGCAGTATTTT
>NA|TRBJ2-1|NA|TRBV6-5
CASKYRASSYNEQFF
TGTGCCAGCAAATACAGGGCCAGCTCCTACAATGAGCAGTTCTTC
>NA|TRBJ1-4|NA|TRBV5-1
CASSLEGLGWEKLFF
TGCGCCAGCAGCTTGGAGGGGTTGGGATGGGAAAAACTGTTTTTT
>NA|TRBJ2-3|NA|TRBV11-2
CASSRGLNTDTQYF
TGTGCCAGCAGCCGGGGACTTAACACAGATACGCAGTATTTT
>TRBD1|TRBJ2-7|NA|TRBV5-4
CASSRGRTGKYEQYF
TGTGCCAGCAGCCGTGGTAGGACAGGGAAGTACGAGCAGTACTTC
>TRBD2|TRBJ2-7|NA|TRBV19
CASSPLGAGGKYEQYF
TGTGCCAGTAGCCCCTTGGGGGCGGGAGGGAAGTACGAGCAGTACTTC
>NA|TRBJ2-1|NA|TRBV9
CASSPEGWIGGYNEQFF
TGTGCCAGCAGCCCCGAGGGTTGGATAGGGGGCTACAATGAGCAGTTCTTC
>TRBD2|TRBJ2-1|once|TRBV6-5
CASSLAGGVDEQFF
TGTGCCAGCAGCCTAGCGGGAGGTGTCGATGAGCAGTTCTTC
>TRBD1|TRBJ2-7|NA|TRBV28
CASRKQGAGEQYF
TGTGCCAGCAGAAAACAGGGGGCGGGAGAGCAGTACTTC
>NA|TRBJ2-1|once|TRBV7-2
CASSSDVPLRQWNEQFF
TGTGCCAGCAGCTCTGACGTGCCCTTAAGGCAATGGAATGAGCAGTTCTTC
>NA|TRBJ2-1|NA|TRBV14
CASTGGMTYNEQFF
TGTGCCAGCACCGGGGGAATGACGTACAATGAGCAGTTCTTC
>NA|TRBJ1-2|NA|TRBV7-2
CASSWRVGGNYGYTF
TGTGCCAGCAGCTGGCGGGTGGGGGGAAACTATGGCTACACCTTC
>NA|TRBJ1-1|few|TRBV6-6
CASSYPNTEAFF
TGTGCCAGCAGTTACCCGAACACTGAAGCTTTCTTT
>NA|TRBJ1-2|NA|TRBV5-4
CASSLQAGTHGYTF
TGTGCCAGCAGCTTGCAAGCAGGCACCCATGGCTACACCTTC
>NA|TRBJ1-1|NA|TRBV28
CASSPPDRQNTEAFF
TGTGCCAGCAGTCCACCTGACAGGCAGAACACTGAAGCTTTCTTT
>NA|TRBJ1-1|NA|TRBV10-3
CAISESTGTEAFF
TGTGCCATCAGTGAGTCGACGGGCACTGAAGCTTTCTTT
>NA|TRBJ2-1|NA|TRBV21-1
CASSKSGSGNYNEQFF
TGTGCCAGCAGCAAAAGTGGTAGCGGGAACTACAATGAGCAGTTCTTC
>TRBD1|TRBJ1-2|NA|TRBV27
CASSSPGGYYGYTF
TGTGCCAGCAGTTCCCCAGGGGGCTACTATGGCTACACCTTC
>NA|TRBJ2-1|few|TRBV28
CASSFVYRAKGSSYNEQFF
TGTGCCAGCAGTTTCGTTTACAGGGCCAAGGGGAGCTCCTACAATGAGCAGTTCTTC
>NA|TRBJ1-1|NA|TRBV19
CASSIPPQGEAFF
TGTGCCAGTAGTATCCCCCCCCAAGGGGAAGCTTTCTTT
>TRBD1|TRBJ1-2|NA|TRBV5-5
CASSHQGGNYGYTF
TGTGCCAGCAGCCATCAGGGGGGTAACTATGGCTACACCTTC
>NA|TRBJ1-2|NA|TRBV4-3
CASSQVREVYGYTF
TGCGCCAGCAGCCAGGTCCGTGAGGTCTATGGCTACACCTTC
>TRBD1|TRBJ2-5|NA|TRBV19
CASSPSSGGAGETQYF
TGTGCCAGTAGTCCGTCCTCAGGGGGCGCAGGGGAGACCCAGTACTTC
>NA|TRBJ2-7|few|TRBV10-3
CAIRGTLIYEQYF
TGTGCCATCAGAGGGACACTAATATACGAGCAGTACTTC
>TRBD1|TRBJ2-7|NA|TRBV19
CASSFPGQLVYEQYF
TGTGCCAGTAGTTTCCCGGGACAGCTAGTCTACGAGCAGTACTTC
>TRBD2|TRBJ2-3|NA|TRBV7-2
CASSGVAGMGGDTQYF
TGTGCCAGCAGCGGGGTAGCGGGCATGGGCGGTGATACGCAGTATTTT